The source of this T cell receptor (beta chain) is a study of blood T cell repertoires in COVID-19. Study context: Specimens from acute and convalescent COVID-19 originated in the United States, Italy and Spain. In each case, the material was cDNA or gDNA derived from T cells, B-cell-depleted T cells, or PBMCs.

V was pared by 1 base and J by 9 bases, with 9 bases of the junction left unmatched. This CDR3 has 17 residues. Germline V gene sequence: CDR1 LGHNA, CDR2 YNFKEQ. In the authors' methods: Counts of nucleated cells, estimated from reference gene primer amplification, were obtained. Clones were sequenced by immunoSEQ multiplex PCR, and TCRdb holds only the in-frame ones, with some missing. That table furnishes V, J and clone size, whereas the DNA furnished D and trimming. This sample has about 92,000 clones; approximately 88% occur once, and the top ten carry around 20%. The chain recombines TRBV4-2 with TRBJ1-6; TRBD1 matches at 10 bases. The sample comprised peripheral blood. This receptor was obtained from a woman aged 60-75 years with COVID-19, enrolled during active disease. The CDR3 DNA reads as TGTGCCAGCAGCCAAGGGACTATGGGACAGGGGATTTCACCCCTCCACTTT. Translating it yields CASSQGTMGQGISPLHF.